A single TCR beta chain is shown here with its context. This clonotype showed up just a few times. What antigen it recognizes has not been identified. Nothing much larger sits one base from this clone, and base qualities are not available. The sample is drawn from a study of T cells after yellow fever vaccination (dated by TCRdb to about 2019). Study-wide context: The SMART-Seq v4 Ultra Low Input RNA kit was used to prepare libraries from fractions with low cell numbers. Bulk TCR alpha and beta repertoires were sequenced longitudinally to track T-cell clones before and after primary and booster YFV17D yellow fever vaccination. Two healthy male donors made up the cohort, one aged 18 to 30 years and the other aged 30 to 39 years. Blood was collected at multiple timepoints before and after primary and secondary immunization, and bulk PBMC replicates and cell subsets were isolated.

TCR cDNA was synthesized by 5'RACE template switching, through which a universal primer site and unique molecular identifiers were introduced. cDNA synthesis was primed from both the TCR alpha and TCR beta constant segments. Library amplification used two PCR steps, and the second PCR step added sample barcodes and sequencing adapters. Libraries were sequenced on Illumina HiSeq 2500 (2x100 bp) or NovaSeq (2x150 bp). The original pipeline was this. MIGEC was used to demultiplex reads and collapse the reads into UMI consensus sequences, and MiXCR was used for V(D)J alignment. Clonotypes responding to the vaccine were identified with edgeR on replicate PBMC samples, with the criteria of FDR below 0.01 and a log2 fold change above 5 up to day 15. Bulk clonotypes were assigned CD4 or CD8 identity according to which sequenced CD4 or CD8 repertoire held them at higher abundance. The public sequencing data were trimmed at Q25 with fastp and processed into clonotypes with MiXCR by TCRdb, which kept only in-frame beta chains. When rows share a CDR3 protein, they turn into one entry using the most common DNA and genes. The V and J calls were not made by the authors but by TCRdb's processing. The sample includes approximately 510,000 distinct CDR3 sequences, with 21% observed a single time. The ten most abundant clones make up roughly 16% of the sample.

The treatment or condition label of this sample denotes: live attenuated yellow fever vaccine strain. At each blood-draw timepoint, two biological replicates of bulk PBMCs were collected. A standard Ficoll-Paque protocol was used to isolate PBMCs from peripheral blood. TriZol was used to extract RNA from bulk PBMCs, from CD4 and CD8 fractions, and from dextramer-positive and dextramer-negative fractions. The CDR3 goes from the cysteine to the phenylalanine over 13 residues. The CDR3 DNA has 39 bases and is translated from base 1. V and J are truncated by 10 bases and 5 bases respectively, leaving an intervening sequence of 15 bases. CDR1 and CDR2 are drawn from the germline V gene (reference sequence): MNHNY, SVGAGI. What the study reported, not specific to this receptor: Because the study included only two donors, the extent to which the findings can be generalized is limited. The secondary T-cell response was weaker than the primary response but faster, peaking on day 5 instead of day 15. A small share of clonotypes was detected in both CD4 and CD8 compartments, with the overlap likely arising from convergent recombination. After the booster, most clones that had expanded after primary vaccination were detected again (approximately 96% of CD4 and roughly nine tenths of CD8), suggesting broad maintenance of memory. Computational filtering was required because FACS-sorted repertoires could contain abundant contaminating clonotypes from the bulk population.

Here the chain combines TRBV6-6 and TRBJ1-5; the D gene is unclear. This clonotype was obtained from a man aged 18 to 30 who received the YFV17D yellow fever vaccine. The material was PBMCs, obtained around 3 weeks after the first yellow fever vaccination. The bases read TGTGCCACCACCGTAGGCAGTCATCAGCCCCAGCATTTT. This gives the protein CATTVGSHQPQHF.